Detailed here is one T cell receptor (beta chain). Trimming shortened V by 3 bases and J by 6 bases, and 15 bases separated the two germline ends. The germline gives CDR1 SQVTM, CDR2 ANQGSEA. The CDR3 totals 14 residues. The data belong to a study of shared T cell receptors in the human thymus. Profiled with immunoSEQ multiplex PCR; TCRdb holds only in-frame clones, not every one. The sample carries 700,000 to 750,000 clones, roughly 85% recorded once. The same specimen was also included in a second study, on human thymus T cells. Turning to that study: Resected material from corrective heart surgery provided the thymus tissue analysed. Thymic and blood repertoires appeared to display a bias in their usage of V and J genes. In unrelated individuals, thymic repertoires overlapped highly, according to related research.

V and J are TRBV29-1 and TRBJ2-1; D gene ambiguous. The TCR comes from a girl in the first two years of life with a congenital heart defect. Sequenced material: thymocytes. The CDR3 reads CSVDGHLKLNEQFF. The CDR3 nucleotides are TGCAGCGTTGACGGTCACCTTAAACTCAATGAGCAGTTCTTC.